This entry concerns a single TCR beta chain. The antigen is not known. Primers included in the PCR were 60 Vbeta and 13 Jbeta primers. The assay was immunoSEQ multiplex PCR, and TCRdb's table has in-frame clones only and misses some. The sample consists of roughly 190,000 clones, 70% to 80% of them appearing once. This CDR3 is built from 13 residues. Trimming pared 8 bases from V and 4 bases from J, leaving 17 bases between. CDR1 is SQVTM and CDR2 is ANQGSEA in the germline V gene. This record belongs to a study of cytomegalovirus exposure and HLA in healthy donors. Study-wide points: Sequencing artifact likely explains a cluster of highly shared sequence variants. Later analysis found that TCR beta chains associated with HLA were more clonally expanded than other, equally common chains.

The clonotype originates from a girl aged 10-17 years in good health and CMV-seropositive. J is TRBJ1-1 and V is TRBV29-1; tentatively, D is TRBD1 (5 bases). Sequenced material: PBMCs. DNA of the CDR3: TGCAGCACTGGGGGGGTGGTAGTCACTGAAGCTTTCTTT. This translates into CSTGGVVVTEAFF.